In this sample, the clone carrying this T cell receptor beta chain turned up a few times. Antigen unknown. The data belong to a study of beta chain features in type 1 diabetes. Study-level results: Compared to healthy donors, patients appeared to have naive, central memory and Treg TCRB repertoires that were more alike. A potential influence of HLA type upon TCRB rearrangement remained unresolved herein. In every one of the four CD4+ subsets, TCRB CDR3s were moderately but significantly shorter in Type 1 diabetes patients. Type 1 diabetes patients had fewer VDJ junction insertions and more deletions.

The CDR3 contains 13 residues. V was pared by 3 bases and J by 4 bases, with 10 bases between. The V gene's germline CDR1 is MNHEY and CDR2 SMNVEV (reference sequence). Averaging approximately 0.11 L, one heparinised blood draw came from each individual donor. What was sequenced were expressed TCRB transcripts, since all of the isolated RNA had been reverse transcribed. Sequencing used immunoSEQ multiplex PCR; TCRdb keeps in-frame clones, though not all of them. The sample holds about 700,000 clones, 10% to 15% seen once. The chain is built from TRBV27 and TRBJ2-7, with D perhaps TRBD2 (6 bases). The sample was naive CD4+ T cells from blood. The sequence was collected from a man between 18 and 29 years old with type 1 diabetes. The CDR3 loop is CASSFFGGYEQYF. The CDR3 DNA is TGTGCCAGCAGTTTCTTTGGGGGGTACGAGCAGTACTTC.